The sequence of this T cell receptor beta chain was determined in a study of blood T cell repertoires in COVID-19. This clone has a single count. In terms of age and location, participants ranged from roughly 18 to 90 years and lived in roughly 22 US areas. Participants' reported clinical history set cohort assignment. The germline gives CDR1 MNHEY, CDR2 SVGAGI. The CDR3 sequence is 13 residues long. J lost 9 bases, V lost 6 bases, and 6 bases had no gene match. Authors' analysis steps: Nucleated cell counts were estimated from reference gene primer amplification. TCRdb's copy holds only in-frame clones and misses some; the assay was immunoSEQ multiplex PCR. V and J calls and clone size are those listed in that table; D and trimming were worked out from the DNA. The table lists 150,000 to 200,000 clones, 65% to 85% of them singletons.

The chain combines TRBV6-5 with TRBJ1-2, with 11 nucleotides matching TRBD1. Sequences were obtained from PBMCs or T cells enriched from blood (not recorded which). The TCR comes from a man between 40 and 49 years old who had recovered from COVID-19. The CDR3 DNA reads as TGTGCCAGCAGCCGCGGACAGGGGGCGAGCTACACCTTC. Translating gives CASSRGQGASYTF.